The next 20 T cell receptor beta chains were all read from a single sample in a study of T cell responses to AZD1222 COVID-19 vaccine. TCRdb keeps only in-frame clones here, not all; method: immunoSEQ multiplex PCR. The sample yields about 110,000 clones, approximately 92% seen once. Sequenced material: peripheral blood, taken 28 days after the second AZD1222 dose. These receptors originate from an adult who received the AZD1222 COVID-19 vaccine.

The rearrangement links TRBV18 to TRBJ1-5, with D tentatively TRBD1 (6 bases). The CDR3 spans 15 residues. The V gene's germline CDR1 is KGHSH and CDR2 LQKENI. Deletions cut 2 bases from V and 2 bases from J, with 10 bases between. In DNA form, the CDR3 reads TGTGCCAGCTCACCATCAGGGGATGGCAATCAGCCCCAGCATTTT. The encoded protein is CASSPSGDGNQPQHF.

The CDR3 loop reads CASSTGVSGNTIYF. The CDR3 DNA follows: TGTGCCAGCTCGACAGGGGTCTCTGGAAACACCATATATTTT. V gene TRBV18 combines with J gene TRBJ1-3, with 8 bases that match TRBD1. The CDR3 covers 14 residues. V lost 6 bases to trimming and J lost 0 bases; unmatched junction nucleotides: 1. CDR1 is KGHSH, CDR2 LQKENI, per germline.

This chain's CDR3 is CASSTPTTGARSEAFF. The CDR3 DNA sequence: TGTGCCAGCAGCACCCCCACGACAGGGGCACGGTCTGAAGCTTTCTTT. The chain links TRBV9 to TRBJ1-1; 8 bases map to TRBD1. Germline V gene lookup returns CDR1 SGDLS and CDR2 YYNGEE. CDR3 length: 16 amino acids. V was clipped by 4 bases and J by 6 bases; unmatched bases: 14.

Only one count was recorded for this clone. This chain joins TRBV21-1 and TRBJ1-1; TRBD1, the table's D call, was not compared with the DNA. TRBV21-1 is tagged as a pseudogene. The CDR3 totals 14 residues. The CDR3 sequence is CASRTNRAPGEAFF. Written as DNA, the CDR3 is TGTGCCAGCAGAACGAACAGGGCTCCGGGTGAAGCTTTCTTT.

With respect to this clone: The identical CDR3 is also encoded by other nucleotide sequences in the sample. The V gene is TRBV7-2, the J gene TRBJ2-3; either TRBD1 or TRBD2 may supply D (5 bases each). CDR3 size: 15 residues. Germline-derived CDR1 and CDR2 are SGHTA and FQGNSA. The V end was cut by 0 bases, the J end by 0 bases, with 7 bases between. DNA for the CDR3: TGTGCCAGCAGCTTAGCGGGGGTGAGCACAGATACGCAGTATTTT. Its protein is CASSLAGVSTDTQYF.

This clone was counted only a few times. The chain links TRBV7-8 to TRBJ1-5, with D possibly being TRBD1 (5 bases). V lost 6 bases to trimming and J lost 3 bases, with 12 bases between them. This CDR3 is built from 14 residues. CDR1 and CDR2 (germline): SGHVS, FQNEAQ. The CDR3 nucleotides read TGTGCCAGCAGAGGACGGGACCCCAATCAGCCCCAGCATTTT. Translating gives CASRGRDPNQPQHF.

A few counts support this clone. The chain has TRBV6-5 and TRBJ1-1; D possibly corresponds to TRBD1 (5 bases). The V end was cut by 4 bases, the J end by 4 bases, with 16 bases between. From germline, CDR1 is MNHEY and CDR2 SVGAGI. This CDR3 has 15 amino acids. The CDR3 reads CASSLEGGGGTEAFF. The DNA of the CDR3 is TGTGCCAGCAGTTTAGAGGGCGGGGGAGGCACTGAAGCTTTCTTT.

This sequence joins TRBV15 and TRBJ1-4; D remains ambiguous. V lost 1 base and J lost 6, with 9 bases in between. The CDR3 runs to 14 residues. Per the germline V gene, CDR1 is LNHNV and CDR2 is YYDKDF (reference sequence). The CDR3 protein is CATSRAGVYEKLFF. CDR3 nucleotide sequence: TGTGCCACCAGCAGAGCGGGAGTCTATGAAAAACTGTTTTTT.

The rearrangement joins TRBV6-5 to TRBJ2-7; D is possibly TRBD1 (7 bases). The CDR3 covers 14 residues. Trimming stripped 7 bases from V and 4 bases from J, with 17 bases between. Germline V lookup: CDR1 MNHEY, CDR2 SVGAGI. CDR3 bases: TGTGCCAGCACCTCTTCGGAGGGGGCGTACGAGCAGTACTTC. Its protein is CASTSSEGAYEQYF.

This clone was recorded only once. The chain links TRBV24-1 to TRBJ2-7; possibly TRBD2 for D (6 bases). The V and J ends lost 6 bases and 2 bases respectively, with 7 bases between them. The germline V gene encodes CDR1 KGHDR and CDR2 SFDVKD. The CDR3 runs 12 residues. In nucleotides, the CDR3 is TGTGCCACCAGTCCGGGGGCCTACGAGCAGTACTTC. This encodes CATSPGAYEQYF.

The CDR3 sequence: CASSRNRIYYEQYF. DNA for the CDR3: TGTGCCAGCAGCCGCAACAGGATCTACTACGAGCAGTACTTC. This rearrangement joins TRBV6-5 to TRBJ2-7, with a weak D call TRBD1 (5 bases). This CDR3 comprises 14 residues. The ends were cut back, 6 bases at V and 3 bases at J, with 15 bases in the middle. CDR1 and CDR2 (germline): MNHEY, SVGAGI.

The genes are TRBV5-4 and TRBJ2-2, with D possibly being TRBD1 (5 bases). The CDR3 loop spans 15 amino acids. From germline, CDR1 is SGHNT and CDR2 YYREEE (reference sequence). With 1 base removed from V and 1 base from J, the gap between germline ends came to 8 bases. CDR3 protein: CASSLPQENTGELFF. The CDR3 DNA reads TGTGCCAGCAGCTTGCCACAGGAGAACACCGGGGAGCTGTTTTTT.

This clone has a handful of counts. The CDR3 nucleotides are TGTGCCAGCAGTTTAGGGGGGGACACTGAAGCTTTCTTT. Residues: CASSLGGDTEAFF. The chain employs TRBV12-3 or TRBV12-4 and TRBJ1-1; a possible D gene is TRBD1 (5 bases). Deletions cut 1 base from V and 3 bases from J, with 6 bases between. The CDR3 is 13 amino acids.

The chain joins TRBV19 to TRBJ1-2; 7 positions match TRBD1. The CDR3 length is 14 residues. J lost 4 bases, V lost 5 bases, and 7 bases had no gene match. CDR1 and CDR2 (germline): LNHDA, SQIVND (reference sequence). CDR3 loop: CASSPRDSIYGYTF. DNA for the CDR3: TGTGCCAGTAGTCCGCGGGACAGTATCTATGGCTACACCTTC.

The chain recombines TRBV10-3 with TRBJ1-1; the D gene is possibly TRBD1 (5 bases). V lost 10 bases and J lost 2, with 11 bases in between. This CDR3 region has 12 residues. CDR1 is ENHRY and CDR2 is SYGVKD in the germline V gene. The CDR3 region is CASGTFNTEAFF. CDR3 bases: TGTGCCAGCGGGACTTTTAACACTGAAGCTTTCTTT.

This clone was seen only a few times. The rearrangement uses TRBV2 and TRBJ1-2; TRBD1 agrees at 7 bases. After removal of 6 bases from V and 6 bases from J, the junction contained 7 bases not matched to a gene. From germline, CDR1 is SNHLY and CDR2 FYNNEI. CDR3 length: 13 residues. The CDR3 nucleotides are TGTGCCAGCAGCGCGACAGGGTTGGATGGCTACACCTTC. Its translation: CASSATGLDGYTF.

The gene calls are TRBV10-3 and TRBJ1-5, with 8 bases matching TRBD1. This CDR3 is 14 amino acids long. The junction had 2 bases not matched to a gene; V was cut back by 7 bases and J by 0 bases. Germline values: CDR1 ENHRY, CDR2 SYGVKD. The CDR3 protein is CAINRGGSNQPQHF. The CDR3 DNA reads as TGTGCCATCAACAGGGGGGGTAGCAATCAGCCCCAGCATTTT.

This CDR3 reads CASSPGTNYGYTF. CDR3 sequence (DNA): TGTGCCAGTAGTCCAGGTACTAACTATGGCTACACCTTC. The chain combines TRBV19 with TRBJ1-2; D is ambiguous. V lost 5 bases and J 0 bases, leaving 7 bases between the germline ends. The CDR3 is 13 residues long. CDR1 is LNHDA, CDR2 SQIVND, per germline (reference sequence).

This chain joins TRBV1 and TRBJ1-6; the D call TRBD1 from the table was never checked on the DNA. TRBV1 is described as a pseudogene. The CDR3 covers 13 residues. The CDR3 protein is CTSSLQINSPLHF. DNA for the CDR3: TGCACCAGCAGCCTCCAGATTAATTCACCCCTCCACTTT.

The chain recombines TRBV19 with TRBJ2-2; weak D call: TRBD2 (5 bases). The germline CDR1 and CDR2 sequences are LNHDA and SQIVND (reference sequence). The CDR3 runs 14 residues. Deletions cut 10 bases from V and 3 bases from J, with 15 bases between. CDR3 amino acids: CATESGRDTGELFF. CDR3 sequence (DNA): TGTGCCACAGAAAGCGGTCGCGACACCGGGGAGCTGTTTTTT.